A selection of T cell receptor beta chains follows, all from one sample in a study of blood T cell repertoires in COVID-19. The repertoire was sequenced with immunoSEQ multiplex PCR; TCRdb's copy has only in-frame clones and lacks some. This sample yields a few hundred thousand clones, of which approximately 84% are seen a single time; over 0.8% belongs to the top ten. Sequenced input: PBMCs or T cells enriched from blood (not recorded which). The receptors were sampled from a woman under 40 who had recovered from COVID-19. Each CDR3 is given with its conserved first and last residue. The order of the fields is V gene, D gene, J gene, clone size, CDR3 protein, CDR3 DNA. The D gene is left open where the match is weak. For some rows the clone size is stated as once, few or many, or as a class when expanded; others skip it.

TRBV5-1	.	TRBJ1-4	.	CASSLVGQINEKLFF	TGCGCCAGCAGCTTGGTTGGCCAGATTAATGAAAAACTGTTTTTT
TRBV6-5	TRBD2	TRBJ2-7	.	CASSRGRAYEQYF	TGTGCCAGCAGCCGGGGGAGGGCTTACGAGCAGTACTTC
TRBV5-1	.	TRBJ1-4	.	CASSLQGRGEKLFF	TGCGCCAGCAGCTTACAGGGAAGAGGCGAAAAACTGTTTTTT
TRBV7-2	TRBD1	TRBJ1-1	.	CASSLVGTATEAFF	TGTGCCAGCAGCTTAGTAGGGACAGCTACAGAAGCTTTCTTT
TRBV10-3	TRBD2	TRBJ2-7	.	CAISGGLAGGSSYEQYF	TGTGCCATCAGTGGGGGACTAGCGGGGGGCAGCTCCTACGAGCAGTACTTC
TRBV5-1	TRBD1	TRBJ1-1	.	CASSLQGSTEAFF	TGCGCCAGCAGCTTACAGGGGAGCACTGAAGCTTTCTTT
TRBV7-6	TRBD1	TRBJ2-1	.	CASSLGAGTGYNEQFF	TGTGCCAGCAGCTTAGGAGCCGGGACAGGTTACAATGAGCAGTTCTTC
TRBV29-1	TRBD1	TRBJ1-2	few	CSVRTGDYGYTF	TGCAGCGTTCGGACAGGGGACTATGGCTACACCTTC
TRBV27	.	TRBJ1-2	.	CASSFWVGAEGYTF	TGTGCCAGCAGTTTCTGGGTAGGGGCGGAAGGCTACACCTTC
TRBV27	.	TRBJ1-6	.	CASSLLDSYNSPLHF	TGTGCCAGCAGTTTGCTGGACAGCTATAATTCACCCCTCCACTTT
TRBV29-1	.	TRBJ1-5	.	CSVATGLSNQPQHF	TGCAGCGTAGCCACAGGGTTGAGCAATCAGCCCCAGCATTTT
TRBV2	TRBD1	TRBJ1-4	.	CASSPDRVVEKLFF	TGTGCCAGCAGTCCGGACAGGGTTGTTGAAAAACTGTTTTTT
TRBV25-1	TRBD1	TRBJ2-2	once	CASSEDRGGGTGELFF	TGTGCCAGCAGTGAAGACAGGGGGGGTGGCACCGGGGAGCTGTTTTTT
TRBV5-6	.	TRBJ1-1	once	CASSLGAQVPEAFF	TGTGCCAGCAGCTTGGGGGCCCAGGTTCCTGAAGCTTTCTTT
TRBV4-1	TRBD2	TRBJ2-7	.	CASSQGRTSGRYEQYF	TGCGCCAGCAGCCAAGGCCGGACTAGCGGTCGCTACGAGCAGTACTTC
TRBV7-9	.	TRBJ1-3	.	CASGGGARGNTIYF	TGTGCCAGCGGAGGGGGGGCTCGAGGAAACACCATATATTTT
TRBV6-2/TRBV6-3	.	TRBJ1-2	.	CASSGTPYGYTF	TGTGCCAGCAGCGGGACACCTTATGGCTACACCTTC
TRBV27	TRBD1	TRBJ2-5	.	CASRGGPKETQYF	TGTGCCAGCAGAGGGGGCCCTAAAGAGACCCAGTACTTC
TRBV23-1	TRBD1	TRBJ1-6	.	CASSRGPGQTPSPLHF	TGCGCCAGCAGCAGAGGGCCGGGACAGACACCTTCACCCCTCCACTTT
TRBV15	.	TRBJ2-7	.	CATSRRASYEQYF	TGTGCCACCAGTAGGAGGGCCTCCTACGAGCAGTACTTC
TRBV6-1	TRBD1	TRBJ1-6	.	CASSERQGGNSPLHF	TGTGCCAGCAGTGAACGACAGGGGGGGAATTCACCCCTCCACTTT
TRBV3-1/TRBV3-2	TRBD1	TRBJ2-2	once	CASSHPGQGARSTGELFF	TGTGCCAGCAGCCATCCGGGACAGGGGGCGCGAAGTACCGGGGAGCTGTTTTTT
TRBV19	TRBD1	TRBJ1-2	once	CASSNRQGNGYTF	TGTGCCAGTAGTAACAGACAGGGAAATGGCTACACCTTC
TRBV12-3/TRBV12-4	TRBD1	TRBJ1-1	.	CASSFQGASEAFF	TGTGCCAGCAGTTTTCAGGGGGCTTCTGAAGCTTTCTTT
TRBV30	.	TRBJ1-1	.	CAWSGAGRTEAFF	TGTGCCTGGAGTGGGGCCGGTCGCACTGAAGCTTTCTTT
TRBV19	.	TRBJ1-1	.	CASSATGNTEAFF	TGTGCCAGTAGTGCCACGGGGAACACTGAAGCTTTCTTT
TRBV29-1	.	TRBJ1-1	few	CSVIPGNTEAFF	TGCAGCGTAATCCCGGGGAACACTGAAGCTTTCTTT
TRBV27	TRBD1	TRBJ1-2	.	CASSSTGAYGYTF	TGTGCCAGCAGTTCAACAGGGGCTTATGGCTACACCTTC
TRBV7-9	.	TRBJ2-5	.	CASSPFGGRRQETQYF	TGTGCCAGCAGCCCCTTTGGTGGCAGGCGACAAGAGACCCAGTACTTC
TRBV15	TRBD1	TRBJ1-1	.	CATSRGGTGGNTEAFF	TGTGCCACCAGCAGAGGAGGGACAGGGGGGAACACTGAAGCTTTCTTT
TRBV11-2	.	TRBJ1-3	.	CASSLDFGYTIYF	TGTGCCAGCAGCTTAGACTTTGGCTACACCATATATTTT
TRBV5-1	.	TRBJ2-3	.	CASSLERLAADTQYF	TGCGCCAGCAGCTTGGAGCGTCTAGCCGCAGATACGCAGTATTTT
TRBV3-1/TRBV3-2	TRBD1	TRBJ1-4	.	CASSQPKGQGSEELFF	TGTGCCAGCAGCCAACCCAAAGGACAGGGTAGCGAGGAACTGTTTTTT
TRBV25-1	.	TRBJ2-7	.	CASSEVSVGHEQYF	TGTGCCAGCAGTGAGGTTTCAGTGGGCCACGAGCAGTACTTC
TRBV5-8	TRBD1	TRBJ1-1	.	CASSLTGVMATEAFF	TGTGCCAGCAGCTTGACAGGGGTGATGGCTACTGAAGCTTTCTTT
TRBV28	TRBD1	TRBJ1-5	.	CASEGTGGAHQPQHF	TGTGCCAGCGAGGGGACAGGGGGCGCGCATCAGCCCCAGCATTTT
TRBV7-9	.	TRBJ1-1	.	CASSLSQGTEAFF	TGTGCCAGCAGCTTATCCCAGGGCACTGAAGCTTTCTTT
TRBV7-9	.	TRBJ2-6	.	CASSAGQSGANVLTF	TGTGCCAGCAGCGCCGGACAGTCTGGGGCCAACGTCCTGACTTTC
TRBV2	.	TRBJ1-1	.	CASSEAGRARKAFF	TGTGCCAGCAGTGAAGCAGGCAGGGCCCGTAAAGCTTTCTTT
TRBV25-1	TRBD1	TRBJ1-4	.	CASRADRGSSEKLFF	TGTGCCAGCAGGGCGGACAGGGGATCAAGTGAAAAACTGTTTTTT
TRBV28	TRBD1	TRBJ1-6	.	CASNQPGQGNSPLHF	TGTGCCAGCAACCAGCCGGGACAGGGTAATTCACCCCTCCACTTT
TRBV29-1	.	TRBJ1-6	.	CSVATRVDSPLHF	TGCAGCGTCGCCACACGGGTGGATTCACCCCTCCACTTT
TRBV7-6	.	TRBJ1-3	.	CASSLDRRNTIYF	TGTGCCAGCAGCTTAGACAGGCGAAACACCATATATTTT
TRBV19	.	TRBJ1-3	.	CASSILGSDSGNTIYF	TGTGCCAGTAGTATATTGGGCAGTGACTCTGGAAACACCATATATTTT
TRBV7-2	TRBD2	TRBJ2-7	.	CASSLRRGTSYEQYF	TGTGCCAGCAGCTTAAGGCGGGGGACCTCCTACGAGCAGTACTTC
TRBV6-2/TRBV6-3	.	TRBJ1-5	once	CASSYNPDSGGSNQPQHF	TGTGCCAGCAGTTACAACCCGGACTCTGGCGGCAGCAATCAGCCCCAGCATTTT
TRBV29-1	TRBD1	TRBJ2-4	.	CSVQGAAKNIQYF	TGCAGCGTCCAGGGGGCTGCCAAAAACATTCAGTACTTC
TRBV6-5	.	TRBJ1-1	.	CASSYWVGDTEAFF	TGTGCCAGCAGTTACTGGGTAGGGGACACTGAAGCTTTCTTT
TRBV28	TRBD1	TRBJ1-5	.	CASSPRTGGGNQPQHF	TGTGCCAGCAGTCCCCGGACAGGGGGGGGCAATCAGCCCCAGCATTTT
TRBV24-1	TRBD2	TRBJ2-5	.	CATGLGDGIQETQYF	TGTGCCACAGGACTAGGAGATGGTATCCAAGAGACCCAGTACTTC
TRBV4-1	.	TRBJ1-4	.	CASSQDRSAQGKKLFF	TGCGCCAGCAGCCAAGATCGAAGCGCTCAGGGTAAAAAACTGTTTTTT
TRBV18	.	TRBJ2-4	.	CASSGGAGDIQYF	TGTGCCAGCTCAGGGGGCGCGGGTGACATTCAGTACTTC
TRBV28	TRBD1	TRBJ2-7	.	CASSFRTGPYEQYF	TGTGCCAGCAGTTTTCGGACAGGCCCCTACGAGCAGTACTTC